This record looks at one T cell receptor beta chain sequence and its context. Its cognate antigen is unknown. The method was immunoSEQ multiplex PCR; TCRdb's version includes in-frame clones alone and lacks a portion of them. The sample carries under 85,000 clones, about 87% recorded once. This sample was included in a study of OX40 agonist ivuxolimab in advanced cancers. For the study at large: In this cohort, patients received ivuxolimab, an agonistic anti-OX40 (CD134) antibody. Study-level results: Average numbers of expanded clones were greater in CD8+ T cells than in CD4+. Nonresponders, in some cases, also had low normalized T-cell clonal expansion.

The ends were cut back, 6 bases at V and 10 bases at J, with 21 bases in the middle. Looked up from germline, CDR1 is SNHLY and CDR2 is FYNNEI. The CDR3 length is 14 residues. Sampling of blood occurred at baseline, cycle 4 day 1, and cycle 7 day 1. The specimen comprised CD4+ or CD8+ T cells sorted from blood, sampled in a trial of the OX40 agonist ivuxolimab. The clonotype comes from an adult with an advanced solid tumor such as melanoma, head and neck, liver or kidney cancer. The rearrangement joins TRBV2 to TRBJ1-2, with D possibly being TRBD1 (5 bases). The CDR3 loop is CASRGIRDRGDYTF. Here the CDR3 DNA reads TGTGCCAGCAGGGGGATCCGGGACCGGGGGGACTACACCTTC. Together with reference TRBV2 and TRBJ1-2, the CDR3 gives the full variable domain: EPEVTQTPSHQVTQMGQEVILRCVPISNHLYFYWYRQILGQKVEFLVSFYNNEISEKSEIFDDQFSVERPDGSNFTLKIRSTKLEDSAMYFCASRGIRDRGDYTFGSGTRLTVV.